The T cell receptor (beta chain) described here comes from a study of technical replicates of blood from several donors. Libraries were prepared by immunoSEQ multiplex PCR; TCRdb keeps only in-frame clonotypes and omits some of them. The data contain roughly 80,000 clones, 93% of them singletons. The V end lost 6 bases, the J end lost 4 bases, and 3 bases lay between the germline ends. This CDR3 is built from 10 residues. The germline gives CDR1 MGHDK, CDR2 SYGVNS. The specimen sequenced was T cells isolated from PBMCs. This receptor was obtained from a human donor in good health. V usage is TRBV25-1 and J usage is TRBJ2-5, with D uncertain. The CDR3 DNA follows: TGTGCCAGCAGGGCAGAGACCCAGTACTTC. Encoded protein: CASRAETQYF. The full variable domain, completed using reference TRBV25-1 and TRBJ2-5, is EADIYQTPRYLVIGTGKKITLECSQTMGHDKMYWYQQDPGMELHLIHYSYGVNSTEKGDLSSESTVSRIRTEHFPLTLESARPSHTSQYLCASRAETQYFGPGTRLLVL.